This record concerns one T cell receptor (beta chain) sequence. Template material for amplifying TCR beta CDR3 regions consisted of RNA transcripts. HTBI primers were employed in a first-round RT-PCR of the TCR CDR3. MiXCR, applied by TCRdb to the multiplex PCR reads, yields one record per CDR3 protein. The table has a few hundred thousand distinct CDR3 sequences, 17% seen once. This entry belongs to a study of T cells in Graves' hyperthyroidism and ophthalmopathy. V gave up 2 bases and J gave up 8 bases, with 15 bases separating them. The CDR3 extends over 13 amino acids. Per germline, CDR1 SQVTM and CDR2 ANQGSEA.

The chain recombines TRBV29-1 with TRBJ1-2, with D perhaps TRBD1 (6 bases). The receptor comes from a woman in her fifties or sixties with Graves' ophthalmopathy. Sample: blood. As DNA, the CDR3 is TGCAGCGTTGAAATCCCGGGGGCTCGGGGCTACACCTTC. Its translation: CSVEIPGARGYTF. The variable domain in full, with the rest retrieved from reference TRBV29-1 and TRBJ1-2, is SAVISQKPSRDICQRGTSLTIQCQVDSQVTMMFWYRQQPGQSLTLIATANQGSEATYESGFVIDKFPISRPNLTFSTLTVSNMSPEDSSIYLCSVEIPGARGYTFGSGTRLTVV.